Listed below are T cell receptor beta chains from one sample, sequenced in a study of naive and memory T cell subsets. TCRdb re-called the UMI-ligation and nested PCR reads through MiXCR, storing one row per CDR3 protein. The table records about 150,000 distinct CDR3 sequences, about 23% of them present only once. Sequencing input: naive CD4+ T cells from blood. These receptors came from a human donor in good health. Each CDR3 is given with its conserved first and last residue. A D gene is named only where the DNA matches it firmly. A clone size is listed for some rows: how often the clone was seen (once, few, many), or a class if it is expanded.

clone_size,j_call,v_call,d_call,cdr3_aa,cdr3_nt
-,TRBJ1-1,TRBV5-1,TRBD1,CASSRNVPGQGANTEAFF,TGCGCCAGCAGCCGGAACGTCCCGGGACAGGGGGCGAACACTGAAGCTTTCTTT
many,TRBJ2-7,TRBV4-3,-,CASSQDQREEQYF,TGCGCCAGCAGCCAAGATCAAAGGGAAGAGCAGTACTTC
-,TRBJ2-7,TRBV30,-,CAWSPGTYEQYF,TGTGCCTGGAGTCCAGGGACCTACGAGCAGTACTTC
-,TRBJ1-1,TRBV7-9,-,CASSLPGGTEAFF,TGTGCCAGCAGTCTGCCCGGTGGCACTGAAGCTTTCTTT
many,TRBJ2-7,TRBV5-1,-,CASSLGQYEQYF,TGCGCCAGCAGCTTGGGACAATACGAGCAGTACTTC
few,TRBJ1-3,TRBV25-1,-,CATTSTGSGNTIYF,TGTGCCACCACCTCGACGGGCTCTGGAAACACCATATATTTT
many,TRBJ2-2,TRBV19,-,CASSLETGWTGELFF,TGTGCCAGTAGTCTCGAGACAGGTTGGACCGGGGAGCTGTTTTTT
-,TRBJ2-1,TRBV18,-,CASSPVRKTYNEQFF,TGTGCCAGCTCACCAGTTAGGAAGACCTACAATGAGCAGTTCTTC
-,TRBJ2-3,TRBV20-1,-,CSAVVPGPGTDTQYF,TGCAGTGCTGTAGTACCAGGGCCGGGCACAGATACGCAGTATTTT
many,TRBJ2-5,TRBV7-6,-,CASSLELGETQYF,TGTGCCAGCAGCTTAGAGTTGGGTGAGACCCAGTACTTC
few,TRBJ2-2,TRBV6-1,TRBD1,CASSLRGLDTGELFF,TGTGCCAGCAGCCTAAGGGGGCTCGACACCGGGGAGCTGTTTTTT
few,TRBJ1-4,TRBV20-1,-,CSARGWGEKLFF,TGCAGTGCTAGGGGGTGGGGCGAAAAACTGTTTTTT
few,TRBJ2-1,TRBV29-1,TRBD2,CSAPTSGRAHEQFF,TGCAGCGCCCCCACTAGCGGGAGGGCCCATGAGCAGTTCTTC
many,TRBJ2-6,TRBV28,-,CASSFPATGLGANVLTF,TGTGCCAGCAGTTTCCCCGCTACAGGGCTCGGGGCCAACGTCCTGACTTTC
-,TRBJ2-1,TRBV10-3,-,CAIMHNVNNEQFF,TGTGCCATCATGCACAACGTTAACAATGAGCAGTTCTTC
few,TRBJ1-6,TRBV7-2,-,CASSLIRESSPLHF,TGTGCCAGCAGCTTAATCCGCGAGAGTTCACCCCTCCACTTT
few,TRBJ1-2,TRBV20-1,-,CSGLREANYGYTF,TGCAGTGGCTTGAGAGAAGCTAACTATGGCTACACCTTC
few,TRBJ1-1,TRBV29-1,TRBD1,CSAVDRPSTEAFF,TGCAGCGCCGTGGACAGGCCGTCAACTGAAGCTTTCTTT
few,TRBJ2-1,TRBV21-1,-,CASSKGTAVGENEQFF,TGTGCCAGCAGCAAGGGGACGGCGGTGGGTGAAAATGAGCAGTTCTTC
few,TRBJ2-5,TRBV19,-,CASAVGAGVETQYF,TGTGCCAGTGCAGTGGGGGCTGGGGTAGAGACCCAGTACTTC
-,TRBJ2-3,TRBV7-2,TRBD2,CASSQGLAADTQYF,TGTGCCAGCAGCCAGGGACTAGCCGCAGATACGCAGTATTTT
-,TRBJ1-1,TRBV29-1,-,CSVGVRAMNTEAFF,TGCAGCGTTGGGGTCAGAGCGATGAACACTGAAGCTTTCTTT
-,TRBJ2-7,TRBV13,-,CASSLRPGRTPEQYF,TGTGCCAGCAGCCTTAGACCGGGACGAACCCCCGAGCAGTACTTC
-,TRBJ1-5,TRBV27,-,CASMSQYSNQPQHF,TGTGCCAGCATGAGTCAGTATAGCAATCAGCCCCAGCATTTT
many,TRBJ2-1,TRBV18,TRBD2,CASSPITSGGNEQFF,TGTGCCAGCTCACCAATTACTAGCGGAGGGAATGAGCAGTTCTTC
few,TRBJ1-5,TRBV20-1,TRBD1,CSAREGQGVGQPQHF,TGCAGTGCTAGAGAAGGACAGGGGGTAGGTCAGCCCCAGCATTTT
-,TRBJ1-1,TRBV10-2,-,CASSEFWQAYTEAFF,TGCGCCAGCAGTGAGTTTTGGCAGGCCTACACTGAAGCTTTCTTT
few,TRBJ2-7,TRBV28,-,CASSSGTLLYEQYF,TGTGCCAGCAGTTCAGGGACTTTACTCTACGAGCAGTACTTC
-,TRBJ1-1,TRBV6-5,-,CASSYPGGNTEAFF,TGTGCCAGCAGTTACCCGGGCGGGAACACTGAAGCTTTCTTT
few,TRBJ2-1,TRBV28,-,CASRTAGLENNEQFF,TGTGCCAGCAGGACCGCGGGCCTTGAAAACAATGAGCAGTTCTTC
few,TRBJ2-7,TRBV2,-,CASSPQRAYF,TGTGCCAGCAGCCCACAGAGGGCGTACTTC
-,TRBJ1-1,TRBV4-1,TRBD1,CASSQTGGRNTEAFF,TGCGCCAGCAGCCAAACAGGGGGGAGGAATACCGAAGCTTTCTTT
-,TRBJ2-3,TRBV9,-,CASSVEGWGRSTDTQYF,TGTGCCAGCAGCGTAGAGGGTTGGGGTAGGAGCACAGATACGCAGTATTTT
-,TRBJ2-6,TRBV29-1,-,CSVANSGANVLTF,TGCAGCGTTGCAAACTCTGGGGCCAACGTCCTGACTTTC
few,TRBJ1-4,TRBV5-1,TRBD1,CASTNRGRNEKLFF,TGCGCCAGCACCAACAGGGGACGGAATGAAAAACTGTTTTTT
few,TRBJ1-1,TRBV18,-,CASSPLEGTEAFF,TGTGCCAGCTCACCGTTAGAGGGAACTGAAGCTTTCTTT
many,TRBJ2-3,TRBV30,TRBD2,CAWQLAGLRTQYF,TGTGCCTGGCAACTAGCGGGACTTAGAACGCAGTATTTT
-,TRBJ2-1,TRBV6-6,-,CASSYRLGNEQFF,TGTGCCAGCAGTTACCGGTTGGGCAATGAGCAGTTCTTC
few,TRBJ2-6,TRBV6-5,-,CASNNMGSGANVLTF,TGTGCCAGCAACAACATGGGCTCTGGGGCCAACGTCCTGACTTTC
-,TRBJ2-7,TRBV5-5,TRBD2,CASSLGGRVDEQYF,TGTGCCAGCAGCTTGGGCGGGAGGGTCGACGAGCAGTACTTC
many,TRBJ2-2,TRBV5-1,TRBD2,CASRLAGANTGELFF,TGCGCCAGCAGACTAGCGGGAGCGAACACCGGGGAGCTGTTTTTT
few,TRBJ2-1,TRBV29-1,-,CSVTLASNEQFF,TGCAGCGTTACTCTAGCGAGCAATGAGCAGTTCTTC
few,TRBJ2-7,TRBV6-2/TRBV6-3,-,CASSPWTGSYEQYF,TGTGCCAGCAGTCCGTGGACGGGATCCTACGAGCAGTACTTC
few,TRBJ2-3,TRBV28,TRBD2,CASRPAGEITDTQYF,TGTGCCAGCCGGCCAGCGGGAGAGATTACGGATACGCAGTATTTT
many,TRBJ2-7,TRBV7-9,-,CASSLGGDSYEQYF,TGTGCCAGCAGCTTAGGTGGCGACAGCTACGAGCAGTACTTC
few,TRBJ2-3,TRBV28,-,CASTEKDTQYF,TGTGCCAGCACTGAGAAAGATACGCAGTATTTT
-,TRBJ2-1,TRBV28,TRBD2,CASSLGGLAGVYYEQFF,TGTGCCAGCAGTTTAGGGGGACTAGCGGGAGTCTACTATGAGCAGTTCTTC
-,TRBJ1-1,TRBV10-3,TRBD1,CAISVGQLMRDTEAFF,TGTGCCATCAGTGTGGGACAGCTTATGCGTGACACTGAAGCTTTCTTT
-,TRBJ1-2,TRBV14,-,CASYFCASSQGALMRGYTF,-
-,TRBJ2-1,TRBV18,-,CASSPKTNHEQFF,TGTGCCAGCTCCCCTAAGACGAACCATGAGCAGTTCTTC
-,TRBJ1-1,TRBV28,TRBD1,CASSFRGQGLTEAFF,TGTGCCAGCAGTTTTAGGGGACAGGGGTTAACTGAAGCTTTCTTT
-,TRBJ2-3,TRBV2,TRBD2,CASKTLAGVWGDTQYF,TGTGCCAGCAAAACCCTGGCGGGAGTTTGGGGAGATACGCAGTATTTT
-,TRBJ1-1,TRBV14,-,CASSQELVGVEAFF,TGTGCCAGCAGCCAAGAATTGGTGGGCGTTGAAGCTTTCTTT
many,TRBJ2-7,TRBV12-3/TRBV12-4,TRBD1,CASSSGTGGYEQYF,TGTGCCAGCAGTTCGGGGACAGGGGGCTACGAGCAGTACTTC
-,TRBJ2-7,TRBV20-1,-,CSATKGSSYEQYF,TGCAGTGCTACCAAGGGTAGCTCCTACGAGCAGTACTTC